The TCR beta chain under discussion was sequenced for a study of OX40 agonist ivuxolimab in advanced cancers. About the investigation overall: The costimulatory receptor OX40 (CD134) was targeted by ivuxolimab, a fully human IgG2 agonistic monoclonal antibody. Three dose-escalation patients achieved partial responses, one with hepatocellular carcinoma and two with cutaneous melanoma. Intravenous ivuxolimab was administered to patients every 2 weeks at six dose levels: 0.01, 0.1, 0.3, 1.5, 3 and 10 mg/kg. Peripheral TCRbeta sequencing was intended to test whether TCR sequence diversity was altered and clonal T-cell expansion was caused by ivuxolimab. Of the approximately 50 dose-escalation patients, hepatocellular carcinoma was present in roughly 19, melanoma in approximately 15, renal cell carcinoma in 9 and head and neck cancer in 9. Patients were allowed to have had prior anti-PD-1, anti-PD-L1 or anti-CTLA-4 therapy, and approximately 40% of the dose-escalation patients had previously received checkpoint inhibitors. A male proportion of under 85% and a mean age of approximately 60 years, ranging from 23 to 79, were recorded for the dose-escalation cohort. The monotherapy dose-escalation portion (N of about 52 patients) of the phase I ivuxolimab trial is reported in the paper. Broad study findings and their caveats: Antigen specificity was not determined for the clonally expanded peripheral T cells. After ivuxolimab, expanded clones were on average more numerous among CD8+ T cells than among CD4+ T cells. Low levels of normalized T-cell clonal expansion were also shown by some nonresponding patients. Clonal expansion of both CD4+ and CD8+ blood T cells was observed from baseline to week 6 at doses 0.1 to 3.0 mg/kg. Partial responders in the 0.1-3.0 mg/kg groups had among the lowest normalized peripheral clonal expansion, especially among CD8+ T cells.

The trial excluded patients who had a history of autoimmune disease or were on systemic immunosuppression. Peripheral blood for TCR sequencing was collected from all dose cohorts at baseline, on cycle 4 day 1, and on cycle 7 day 1. Samples came from an open-label, multicenter, first-in-human phase I dose-escalation trial of ivuxolimab. Adults with locally advanced or metastatic head and neck squamous cell, hepatocellular, melanoma or renal cell carcinoma were enrolled in the trial. Before TCR sequencing, CD4+ and CD8+ T cells were separately sorted from peripheral blood. Comment on this clone: Its antigen has not been determined. Per-base qualities were not stored, and no clone one base away is much larger.

For sequencing of the TCRbeta CDR3 region, genomic DNA was extracted from the sorted cells. The immunoSEQ Assay was used to sequence the TCRbeta CDR3 regions. Drawn from immuneACCESS, this table holds only the in-frame rearrangements with V and J called that TCRdb kept. Clones are partly lost; checked studies trace under half to an unresolved V gene and leave the rest unexplained. The sample table lists under 90,000 clones, 65% to 90% of them with a count of one. 1.4% of the sample is taken by the ten largest. Sequenced material: CD4+ or CD8+ T cells sorted from blood, taken in a trial of the OX40 agonist ivuxolimab. The sequence was collected from an adult with an advanced solid tumor such as melanoma, head and neck, liver or kidney cancer.

Here is the DNA: TGTGCCAGCAGCTCAGGACAGGACTATGGCTACACCTTC. It specifies CASSSGQDYGYTF. The chain joins TRBV7-9 to TRBJ1-2; 7 junctional bases match TRBD1. CDR1 and CDR2 (SEHNR, FQNEAQ) derive from the germline V gene (reference sequence). The CDR3 numbers 13 residues from cysteine through phenylalanine. Here the CDR3 DNA is all that survives: 39 bases in frame from base 1. The germline V and J ends show losses of 4 bases and 3 bases respectively, and no gene match explains 2 bases of the junction.